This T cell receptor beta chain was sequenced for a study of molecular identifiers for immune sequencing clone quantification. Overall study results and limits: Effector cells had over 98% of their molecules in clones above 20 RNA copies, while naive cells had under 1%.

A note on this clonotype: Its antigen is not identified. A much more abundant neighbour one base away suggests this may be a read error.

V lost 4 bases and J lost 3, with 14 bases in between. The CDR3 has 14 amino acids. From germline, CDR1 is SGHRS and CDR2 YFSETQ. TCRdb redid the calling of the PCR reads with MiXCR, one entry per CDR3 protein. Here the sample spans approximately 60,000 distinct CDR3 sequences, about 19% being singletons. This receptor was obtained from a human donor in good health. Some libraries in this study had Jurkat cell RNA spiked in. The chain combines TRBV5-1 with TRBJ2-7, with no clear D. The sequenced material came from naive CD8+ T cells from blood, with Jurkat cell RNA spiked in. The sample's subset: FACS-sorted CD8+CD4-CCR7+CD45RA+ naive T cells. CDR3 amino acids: CASSKRRAFYEQYF. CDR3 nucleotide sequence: TGCGCCAGCAGCAAACGACGGGCGTTCTACGAGCAGTACTTC.